The clone carrying this T cell receptor (beta chain) was picked up one time. Its antigen is not identified. The sample is drawn from a study of cytomegalovirus exposure and HLA in healthy donors. Study context: HLA-typed donors were the source of 83 million or so unique TCRs, which an early data release held. Notes on the study in general: The Asian-associated ancestry cluster reportedly had fewer N-insertions than the approximately 650-donor mean in a later analysis.

The CDR3 covers 14 residues. Losses at the gene ends were 6 bases for V and 3 bases for J; bases not matched to a gene: 5. Germline CDR1 is MNHEY and CDR2 is SMNVEV (reference sequence). The PCR made use of 60 Vbeta and 13 Jbeta primers. Sequencing was performed with immunoSEQ multiplex PCR; in TCRdb, only in-frame clones are kept and a portion is missing. Here the sample spans some 99,000 clones, roughly 70% being singletons. The chain couples TRBV27 to TRBJ1-5, with 7 bases fitting TRBD1. The source is a male donor in good health and CMV-seronegative. The sequenced sample consisted of PBMCs. Here the CDR3 reads CASRNRGYNQPQHF. The CDR3 region has the DNA TGTGCCAGCAGAAACAGGGGTTACAATCAGCCCCAGCATTTT.